This entry describes one T cell receptor beta chain. The V and J ends lost 0 bases and 7 bases respectively, with 10 bases between them. Germline V gene data show CDR1 as SGHDT and CDR2 as YYEEEE. This CDR3 has 13 residues. The table came from immunoSEQ multiplex PCR; TCRdb's copy has only in-frame clones and leaves some out. The sample carries over 250,000 clones, roughly 91% recorded once. This specimen comes from a study of blood T cell repertoires in COVID-19. The chain joins TRBV5-6 to TRBJ1-2, with D possibly being TRBD1 (5 bases). The sample was PBMCs or T cells enriched from blood (not recorded which). The sequence was collected from a woman aged 60-70 years who had recovered from COVID-19. DNA of the CDR3: TGTGCCAGCAGCTTGGGCAGGGTTGGTGGCTACACCTTC. Encoded protein: CASSLGRVGGYTF.